The text below deals with one T cell receptor (beta chain). The record originates from a study of blood T cell repertoires in COVID-19. On the study more broadly: Sites in the United States, Italy and Spain provided acute and convalescent COVID-19 samples.

TCRdb's copy holds only in-frame clones and misses some; the assay was immunoSEQ multiplex PCR. The sample contains about 120,000 clones, 87% of which appear only once. The V gene's germline CDR1 is SEHNR and CDR2 FQNEAQ (reference sequence). Trimming removed 2 bases from V and 10 bases from J; junction bases left unmatched: 7. The CDR3 covers 15 residues. The source material was peripheral blood. The V call is TRBV7-9, the J call TRBJ1-6, with 8 bases matching TRBD1. The TCR originated in a woman aged 45 to 65 with acute or convalescent COVID-19. CDR3 sequence: CASSLQGAGESPLHF. The CDR3 bases are TGTGCCAGCAGCTTACAGGGGGCAGGTGAATCACCCCTCCACTTT. Full variable domain (outside the CDR3, taken from reference TRBV7-9 and TRBJ1-6): DTGVSQNPRHKITKRGQNVTFRCDPISEHNRLYWYRQTLGQGPEFLTYFQNEAQLEKSRLLSDRFSAERPKGSFSTLEIQRTEQGDSAMYLCASSLQGAGESPLHFGNGTRLTVT.